The 20 T cell receptor beta chains below all came from one sample that was sequenced in a study of cytomegalovirus exposure and HLA in healthy donors. The data were produced by immunoSEQ multiplex PCR, yet TCRdb's version contains in-frame clones alone and is incomplete. The table includes approximately 160,000 clones, 90% to 97% detected once. Sequences were obtained from PBMCs. These receptors originate from a woman between 18 and 30 years old in good health and CMV-seronegative.

The CDR3 spells CASSFGDRGNIQYF. The CDR3 nucleotides are TGTGCCAGTAGTTTTGGGGACAGGGGGAACATTCAGTACTTC. The rearrangement joins TRBV19 to TRBJ2-4; 11 bases align to TRBD1. Germline CDR1 reads LNHDA; CDR2 reads SQIVND (reference sequence). V gave up 5 bases and J gave up 7 bases; unmatched junction bases: 4. The CDR3 extends over 14 amino acids.

This sequence joins TRBV9 and TRBJ1-4; tentatively, D is TRBD1 (5 bases). From germline, CDR1 is SGDLS and CDR2 YYNGEE. The CDR3 length is 15 residues. Between the trimmed V and J ends, which lost 4 bases and 7 bases, there was a span of 17 bases. The CDR3 loop reads CASSPSGGRGEKLFF. In DNA, the CDR3 is TGTGCCAGCAGCCCTTCCGGGGGTAGGGGTGAAAAACTGTTTTTT.

This clone was detected once. J is TRBJ2-7 and V is TRBV9, with 10 nucleotides matching TRBD1. This CDR3 has 15 amino acids. The J segment lost 5 bases and the V segment lost 4 bases, leaving 9 bases of the junction unmatched. CDR1 is SGDLS, CDR2 YYNGEE, per germline. CDR3 region: CASSSQGTGVNEQYF. The CDR3 DNA sequence: TGTGCCAGCAGCTCTCAGGGGACAGGGGTTAACGAGCAGTACTTC.

The sample holds one count of this clone. V is TRBV9 and J is TRBJ2-5; maybe TRBD1 (6 bases). CDR3 length: 16 residues. Germline V gene sequence: CDR1 SGDLS, CDR2 YYNGEE. Trimming cost V 0 bases and J 5 bases, with 17 bases left between them. CDR3 sequence reads: CASSVGGQGHKETQYF. The CDR3 DNA reads TGTGCCAGCAGCGTAGGAGGGCAGGGACATAAGGAGACCCAGTACTTC.

The chain joins TRBV5-1 to TRBJ1-4; 9 bases are a match to TRBD1. Germline assignment: CDR1 SGHRS and CDR2 YFSETQ. V was pared by 4 bases and J by 6 bases, with 4 bases of the junction left unmatched. This CDR3 region has 14 residues. In DNA form, the CDR3 reads TGCGCCAGCAGCAGACAGGGGGGTGATGAAAAACTGTTTTTT. This translates into CASSRQGGDEKLFF.

The chain links TRBV6-5 to TRBJ1-2; 7 positions match TRBD1. Germline CDR1 MNHEY, CDR2 SVGAGI. This CDR3 region has 14 residues. J gave up 1 base and V 6 bases, and 5 bases lay outside the gene matches. CDR3 residues: CASRKTGLNYGYTF. The CDR3 DNA reads TGTGCCAGCAGGAAGACAGGGCTTAACTATGGCTACACCTTC.

The rearrangement links TRBV9 to TRBJ2-1, with 11 bases aligning to TRBD2. This CDR3 contains 18 residues. Germline assignment: CDR1 SGDLS and CDR2 YYNGEE. V shed 4 bases and J 4 bases; nucleotides not matched to a gene: 13. CDR3 nucleotides: TGTGCCAGCAGCTCCCAACTAGCGGGGGCCTCCCCTTACAATGAGCAGTTCTTC. Residues: CASSSQLAGASPYNEQFF.

The J gene is TRBJ1-3, the V gene TRBV7-9; perhaps TRBD1 as D (5 bases). The germline V gene encodes CDR1 SEHNR and CDR2 FQNEAQ (reference sequence). The CDR3 is made up of 15 amino acids. The germline V and J ends were trimmed by 6 bases and 0 bases, with 12 bases remaining between them. In nucleotides, the CDR3 is TGTGCCAGCAGTTCCGACAGCCGCTCTGGAAACACCATATATTTT. Encoded protein: CASSSDSRSGNTIYF.

V gene TRBV7-6 combines with J gene TRBJ2-7, with 9 bases lining up with TRBD2. This CDR3 has 16 amino acids. The V and J ends lost 5 bases and 2 bases, in that order; junction bases with no gene match: 10. The germline V gene encodes CDR1 SGHVS and CDR2 FNYEAQ. The CDR3 sequence is CASSDLSSGETYEQYF. The CDR3 nucleotides are TGTGCCAGCAGCGACTTGTCTAGCGGGGAAACCTACGAGCAGTACTTC.

The rearrangement links TRBV6-6 to TRBJ1-1, with 7 bases aligning to TRBD1. The CDR3 length is 12 residues. Germline-derived CDR1 and CDR2 are MNHNY and SVGAGI (reference sequence). Trimming removed 6 bases from V and 8 bases from J; junction bases left unmatched: 6. The CDR3 loop reads CASSYGTVEAFF. Here the CDR3 DNA reads TGTGCCAGCAGCTACGGGACAGTAGAAGCTTTCTTT.

This sequence joins TRBV14 and TRBJ2-2; 9 bases agree with TRBD1. V trimming: 0 bases; J trimming: 1 base; junction bases outside the gene matches: 12. The length of the CDR3 is 20 residues. Germline V gene data show CDR1 as SGHDN and CDR2 as FVKESK. The CDR3 reads CASSQDEFPRDRVNTGELFF. CDR3 nucleotide sequence: TGTGCCAGCAGCCAAGATGAGTTCCCTCGGGACAGGGTGAACACCGGGGAGCTGTTTTTT.

The rearrangement joins TRBV27 to TRBJ1-2, with 10 bases fitting TRBD1. Germline CDR1 and CDR2: MNHEY and SMNVEV (reference sequence). V was pared by 3 bases and J by 3 bases, with 1 base of the junction left unmatched. CDR3 size: 14 residues. The CDR3 DNA reads TGTGCCAGCAGTTTGACAGGGGGCGACTATGGCTACACCTTC. Translating it yields CASSLTGGDYGYTF.

The chain has TRBV10-3 and TRBJ1-2; 7 bases are a match to TRBD1. Germline lookup yields CDR1 ENHRY and CDR2 SYGVKD. The trim removed 4 bases at V and 6 bases at J, leaving 2 bases unmatched. The CDR3 consists of 12 residues. CDR3 nucleotides: TGTGCCATCAGTGCCACAGGGGATGGCTACACCTTC. This encodes CAISATGDGYTF.

This chain uses TRBV19 with TRBJ1-2, with a possible D match to TRBD1 (6 bases). The CDR3 is 17 residues long. V lost 7 bases to trimming and J lost 1 base, with 22 bases between them. CDR1 is LNHDA, CDR2 SQIVND, per germline (reference sequence). The chain's CDR3 is CASTTAGRTESNYGYTF. Written as DNA, the CDR3 is TGTGCCAGTACCACGGCCGGTAGGACAGAGAGTAACTATGGCTACACCTTC. The variable domain in full, with the rest retrieved from reference TRBV19 and TRBJ1-2, is DGGITQSPKYLFRKEGQNVTLSCEQNLNHDAMYWYRQDPGQGLRLIYYSQIVNDFQKGDIAEGYSVSREKKESFPLTVTSAQKNPTAFYLCASTTAGRTESNYGYTFGSGTRLTVV.

Remarks on this clone: The sample has other DNA sequences that encode this CDR3 too. DNA of the CDR3: TGCAGCGTTGAAAGGGACAGTTCCTACGAGCAGTACTTC. It specifies CSVERDSSYEQYF. V is TRBV29-1 and J is TRBJ2-7; 7 bases line up with TRBD1. CDR3 length equals 13 residues. J lost 1 base, V lost 2 bases, and 2 bases had no gene match. Germline assignment: CDR1 SQVTM and CDR2 ANQGSEA.

The chain joins TRBV7-8 to TRBJ2-7, with 12 bases lining up with TRBD2. Germline V gene lookup returns CDR1 SGHVS and CDR2 FQNEAQ. V shed 4 bases, J shed 4 bases, and the junction held 2 bases outside the gene matches. This CDR3 contains 14 residues. In nucleotides, the CDR3 is TGTGCCAGCAGCTCGGGACTAGCGGGTTACGAGCAGTACTTC. Translating it yields CASSSGLAGYEQYF. Supplemented by reference TRBV7-8 and TRBJ2-7, the full variable domain reads GAGVSQSPRYKVAKRGQDVALRCDPISGHVSLFWYQQALGQGPEFLTYFQNEAQLDKSGLPSDRFFAERPEGSVSTLKIQRTQQEDSAVYLCASSSGLAGYEQYFGPGTRLTVT.

The chain carries TRBV5-4 and TRBJ2-3; 9 bases agree with TRBD1. The CDR3 has 16 amino acids. The V gene end was trimmed by 4 bases and the J gene end by 1 base; junction bases not matched to a gene: 7. Germline CDR1 reads SGHNT; CDR2 reads YYREEE (reference sequence). The CDR3: CASSQGQGSGTDTQYF. The CDR3 DNA is TGTGCCAGCAGCCAGGGACAGGGATCCGGCACAGATACGCAGTATTTT. Together with reference TRBV5-4 and TRBJ2-3, the CDR3 gives the full variable domain: ETGVTQSPTHLIKTRGQQVTLRCSSQSGHNTVSWYQQALGQGPQFIFQYYREEENGRGNFPPRFSGLQFPNYSSELNVNALELDDSALYLCASSQGQGSGTDTQYFGPGTRLTVL.

This sequence joins TRBV27 and TRBJ2-7; D ambiguous. V lost 6 bases and J lost 4, with 13 bases in between. The CDR3 sequence is 13 residues long. CDR1 is MNHEY, CDR2 SMNVEV, per germline (reference sequence). DNA of the CDR3: TGTGCCAGCAGCTGGGCAGGTAAATACGAGCAGTACTTC. It translates to CASSWAGKYEQYF.

The chain is built from TRBV19 and TRBJ2-1; 9 bases line up with TRBD2. In germline, CDR1 is LNHDA, CDR2 SQIVND (reference sequence). With 5 bases clipped from V and 5 bases from J, the junction kept 16 bases outside the gene matches. CDR3 length equals 18 residues. The CDR3 DNA follows: TGTGCCAGTAGTCCGTGGAAGATAGCGGGGGCGATTAACAATGAGCAGTTCTTC. Residues: CASSPWKIAGAINNEQFF.

This chain joins TRBV4-2 and TRBJ1-1; D unresolved. The V gene lost 4 bases and the J gene lost 4 bases, with 4 bases spanning the gap. CDR1 is LGHNA and CDR2 is YNFKEQ in the germline V gene. The CDR3 covers 11 residues. The CDR3 DNA is TGTGCCAGCAGCCTCGGCACTGAAGCTTTCTTT. It is translated as CASSLGTEAFF.